Listed below are T cell receptor beta chains from one sample, sequenced in a study of CD8+CD57+ T cells in acquired aplastic anemia. TCRdb independently ran MiXCR on the reads; one entry per CDR3 protein. This repertoire shows tens of thousands of distinct CDR3 sequences, roughly 58% found once; its top ten account for 2% to 3%. Input material: sorted CD4+, CD8+, or CD8+CD57+ T cells (not recorded which) from PBMCs. The receptors were gathered from a human donor in good health, serving as a control. The CDR3 runs from the conserved cysteine through the conserved F or W. The D gene is left open where the match is weak. Clone sizes are given selectively: once, few, many, or a class where the clone is expanded.

v_call: TRBV5-4; clone_size: NA; j_call: TRBJ1-1; d_call: NA; cdr3_nt: TGTGCCAGCAGCTTGGGGGGCGTGGCTGAAGCTTTCTTT; cdr3_aa: CASSLGGVAEAFF
v_call: TRBV10-3; clone_size: NA; j_call: TRBJ2-7; d_call: NA; cdr3_nt: TGTGCCATCAGTGGCAATTCGGAGGGAAAGTACTTC; cdr3_aa: CAISGNSEGKYF
v_call: TRBV19; clone_size: few; j_call: TRBJ1-1; d_call: NA; cdr3_nt: TGTGCCACCAAACCCGGGACTGAATATACCCAAGCTTTCTTT; cdr3_aa: CATKPGTEYTQAFF
v_call: TRBV19; clone_size: NA; j_call: TRBJ2-7; d_call: NA; cdr3_nt: TGTGCCAGTAGCCTCGGAAGAAACTACGAGCAGTACTTC; cdr3_aa: CASSLGRNYEQYF
v_call: TRBV25-1; clone_size: once; j_call: TRBJ1-2; d_call: NA; cdr3_nt: TGTGCCAGCAGTGAACACACCAACAGACTGGTTGGCTACACCTTC; cdr3_aa: CASSEHTNRLVGYTF
v_call: TRBV19; clone_size: once; j_call: TRBJ1-6; d_call: NA; cdr3_nt: TGTGCCAGTAGTTCCGCGGGGCGCTCACCCCTCCACTTT; cdr3_aa: CASSSAGRSPLHF
v_call: TRBV6-1; clone_size: NA; j_call: TRBJ2-7; d_call: NA; cdr3_nt: TGTGTCAGCATCCTTTCGCCGGGACACGGCTACGAGCAGTACTTC; cdr3_aa: CVSILSPGHGYEQYF
v_call: TRBV14; clone_size: NA; j_call: TRBJ1-2; d_call: NA; cdr3_nt: TGTGCCAGCAGCCCGCACAACTATGGCTACACCTTC; cdr3_aa: CASSPHNYGYTF
v_call: TRBV12-3/TRBV12-4; clone_size: many; j_call: TRBJ2-1; d_call: TRBD2; cdr3_nt: TGTGCCAGCGGGACTAGCGGCAACAATGAGCAGTTCTTC; cdr3_aa: CASGTSGNNEQFF
v_call: TRBV29-1; clone_size: NA; j_call: TRBJ2-7; d_call: TRBD2; cdr3_nt: TGCAGCGTTGTAGCGGGAGAAACCTACGAGCAGTACTTC; cdr3_aa: CSVVAGETYEQYF
v_call: TRBV2; clone_size: NA; j_call: TRBJ2-7; d_call: NA; cdr3_nt: TGTGCCAGCAGTGAGGGAGACGGGGCTTACGAGCAGTACTTC; cdr3_aa: CASSEGDGAYEQYF
v_call: TRBV5-1; clone_size: NA; j_call: TRBJ2-7; d_call: TRBD2; cdr3_nt: TGCGCCAGCAGCTTGGCCGAAGCGGGGGTCTACGAGCAGTACTTC; cdr3_aa: CASSLAEAGVYEQYF
v_call: TRBV7-6; clone_size: NA; j_call: TRBJ2-5; d_call: NA; cdr3_nt: TGTGCCAGCGGGGGCCGTGACCAAGAGACCCAGTACTTC; cdr3_aa: CASGGRDQETQYF
v_call: TRBV13; clone_size: many; j_call: TRBJ2-3; d_call: NA; cdr3_nt: TGTGCCAGCAGCCTGGGACTGGGAAGCACAGATACGCAGTATTTT; cdr3_aa: CASSLGLGSTDTQYF
v_call: TRBV2; clone_size: NA; j_call: TRBJ2-2; d_call: NA; cdr3_nt: TGTGCCAGCAGTTCGGACGGTAGAGGCGGGGAGCTGTTTTTT; cdr3_aa: CASSSDGRGGELFF
v_call: TRBV15; clone_size: NA; j_call: TRBJ2-7; d_call: NA; cdr3_nt: TGTGCCACCAGCAGAGGGCCGGGAGAGCAGTACTTC; cdr3_aa: CATSRGPGEQYF
v_call: TRBV18; clone_size: many; j_call: TRBJ2-7; d_call: NA; cdr3_nt: TGTGCCAGCTCACCACAGGGACTCTACGAGCAGTACTTC; cdr3_aa: CASSPQGLYEQYF
v_call: TRBV5-1; clone_size: many; j_call: TRBJ2-3; d_call: TRBD1; cdr3_nt: TGCGCCAGCAGCCACCTAGGGGGCGACTACACAGATACGCAGTATTTT; cdr3_aa: CASSHLGGDYTDTQYF
v_call: TRBV5-1; clone_size: NA; j_call: TRBJ2-7; d_call: TRBD1; cdr3_nt: TGCGCCAGCAGCGAGGGGACAGGGGCGAACGAGCAGTACTTC; cdr3_aa: CASSEGTGANEQYF
v_call: TRBV10-3; clone_size: many; j_call: TRBJ2-1; d_call: TRBD2; cdr3_nt: TGTGCCATCAGGGGACTAGCGGGAGCCTCCTACAATGAGCAGTTCTTC; cdr3_aa: CAIRGLAGASYNEQFF
v_call: TRBV2; clone_size: few; j_call: TRBJ1-2; d_call: NA; cdr3_nt: TGTGCCAGCAGTGCCAGGAGGGGCTACACCTTC; cdr3_aa: CASSARRGYTF
v_call: TRBV27; clone_size: many; j_call: TRBJ2-3; d_call: NA; cdr3_nt: TGTGCCAGCAGTTTAAGCGAGTCGGCAGATACGCAGTATTTT; cdr3_aa: CASSLSESADTQYF
v_call: TRBV20-1; clone_size: NA; j_call: TRBJ1-2; d_call: NA; cdr3_nt: TGCAGTGCTAGAGTTGAGACACACTATGGCTACACCTTC; cdr3_aa: CSARVETHYGYTF
v_call: TRBV2; clone_size: NA; j_call: TRBJ2-5; d_call: NA; cdr3_nt: TGTGCCAGCAGTGAAGAGACCCAGTACTTC; cdr3_aa: CASSEETQYF
v_call: TRBV24-1; clone_size: NA; j_call: TRBJ2-1; d_call: NA; cdr3_nt: TGTGCCACCAGTGGGCAAGGGGAGGACTTGTACAATGAGCAGTTCTTC; cdr3_aa: CATSGQGEDLYNEQFF
v_call: TRBV5-5; clone_size: few; j_call: TRBJ2-7; d_call: NA; cdr3_nt: TGTGCCAGCAGCTTGGGGAGGGGGAGCTACGAGCAGTACTTC; cdr3_aa: CASSLGRGSYEQYF
v_call: TRBV20-1; clone_size: many; j_call: TRBJ1-4; d_call: NA; cdr3_nt: TGCAGTGCTCCTAATCATCTTGTTTCAACTAATGAAAAACTGTTTTTT; cdr3_aa: CSAPNHLVSTNEKLFF
v_call: TRBV6-1; clone_size: many; j_call: TRBJ1-3; d_call: NA; cdr3_nt: TGTGCCAGCACCCAAGTGGGGGGCTACGCTGGAAACACCATATATTTT; cdr3_aa: CASTQVGGYAGNTIYF
v_call: TRBV7-2; clone_size: NA; j_call: TRBJ2-7; d_call: NA; cdr3_nt: TGTGCCAGCAGCTTAGACCGGAGTTACGAGCAGTACTTC; cdr3_aa: CASSLDRSYEQYF
v_call: TRBV19; clone_size: NA; j_call: TRBJ1-2; d_call: TRBD1; cdr3_nt: TGTGCCAGTAGTGACACAGGGGTGGGTAGCTACACCTTC; cdr3_aa: CASSDTGVGSYTF
v_call: TRBV25-1; clone_size: NA; j_call: TRBJ2-3; d_call: TRBD2; cdr3_nt: TGTGCCAGCAGCGTAAACGGGAGGATTGATACGCAGTATTTT; cdr3_aa: CASSVNGRIDTQYF
v_call: TRBV10-3; clone_size: NA; j_call: TRBJ1-5; d_call: NA; cdr3_nt: TGTGCCATCAGTAAAGGGACTGGTAGGCAGCCCCAGCATTTT; cdr3_aa: CAISKGTGRQPQHF
v_call: TRBV10-2; clone_size: medium-sized; j_call: TRBJ1-1; d_call: NA; cdr3_nt: TGCGCCAGCAGGGCTCGACCGGACGGATGGGCTTTCTTT; cdr3_aa: CASRARPDGWAFF
v_call: TRBV2; clone_size: NA; j_call: TRBJ2-1; d_call: TRBD2; cdr3_nt: TGTGCCAGCAGGCAAAGCGGGGGAAATGAGCAGTTCTTC; cdr3_aa: CASRQSGGNEQFF
v_call: TRBV10-3; clone_size: NA; j_call: TRBJ1-5; d_call: NA; cdr3_nt: TGTGCCATCAGTGAGTCGTTCAATCAGCCCCAGCATTTT; cdr3_aa: CAISESFNQPQHF
v_call: TRBV19; clone_size: NA; j_call: TRBJ2-7; d_call: TRBD1; cdr3_nt: TGTGCCAGTAGTATCAGGCCAGGGGACAGGAGCTACGAGCAGTACTTC; cdr3_aa: CASSIRPGDRSYEQYF
v_call: TRBV28; clone_size: many; j_call: TRBJ2-7; d_call: NA; cdr3_nt: TGTGCCAGCATCCCACCCGGACGGGGGGCAGGGCACGAGCAGTACTTC; cdr3_aa: CASIPPGRGAGHEQYF
v_call: TRBV29-1; clone_size: NA; j_call: TRBJ2-2; d_call: NA; cdr3_nt: TGCAGCGTTGACTCTGTTACCGGGGAGCTGTTTTTT; cdr3_aa: CSVDSVTGELFF
v_call: TRBV28; clone_size: NA; j_call: TRBJ2-7; d_call: TRBD1; cdr3_nt: TGTTCCAGCAGTTTAGTGGACAGGGGTTCCGAGCAGTACTTC; cdr3_aa: CSSSLVDRGSEQYF
v_call: TRBV5-1; clone_size: many; j_call: TRBJ2-5; d_call: NA; cdr3_nt: TGCGCCAGCAGGACTGACAGGCGGGAGACCCAGTACTTC; cdr3_aa: CASRTDRRETQYF
v_call: TRBV29-1; clone_size: NA; j_call: TRBJ2-7; d_call: NA; cdr3_nt: TGCAGCGTTGCCGGGACCTACGAGCAGTACTTC; cdr3_aa: CSVAGTYEQYF
v_call: TRBV11-1; clone_size: NA; j_call: TRBJ1-3; d_call: NA; cdr3_nt: TGTGCCAGCAGCTTAGGCGCAGGCTCGGCTGGAAACACCATATATTTT; cdr3_aa: CASSLGAGSAGNTIYF
v_call: TRBV24-1; clone_size: many; j_call: TRBJ1-3; d_call: NA; cdr3_nt: TGTGCCCGGACGAACGGCTTTCTCTCTGGAAACACCATATATTTT; cdr3_aa: CARTNGFLSGNTIYF
v_call: TRBV25-1; clone_size: NA; j_call: TRBJ2-1; d_call: TRBD2; cdr3_nt: TGTGCTAGGGCGTTCGCCGGGACTAACAATGAGCAGTTCTTC; cdr3_aa: CARAFAGTNNEQFF
v_call: TRBV10-1; clone_size: NA; j_call: TRBJ2-7; d_call: TRBD1; cdr3_nt: TGCGCCAGCAGCGGGACAGACGACTACGAGCAGTACTTC; cdr3_aa: CASSGTDDYEQYF
v_call: TRBV30; clone_size: many; j_call: TRBJ2-5; d_call: NA; cdr3_nt: TGTGCCTGGAGCGAACCCCCTGTGGAGACCCAGTACTTC; cdr3_aa: CAWSEPPVETQYF